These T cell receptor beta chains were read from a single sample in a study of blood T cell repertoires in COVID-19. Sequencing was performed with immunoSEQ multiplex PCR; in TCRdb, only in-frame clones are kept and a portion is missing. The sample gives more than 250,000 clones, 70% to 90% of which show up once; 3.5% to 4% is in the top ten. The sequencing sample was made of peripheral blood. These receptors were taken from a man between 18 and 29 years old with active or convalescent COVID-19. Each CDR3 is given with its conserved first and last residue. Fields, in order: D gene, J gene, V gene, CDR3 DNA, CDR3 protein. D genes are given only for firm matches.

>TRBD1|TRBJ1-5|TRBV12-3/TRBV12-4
TGTGCCAGCAGTTTCAGGGGGCCTCAGCCCCAGCATTTT
CASSFRGPQPQHF
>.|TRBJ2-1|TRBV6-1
TGTGCCAGCAGTGGGATTAGCGGCCTTGGATACAATGAGCAGTTCTTC
CASSGISGLGYNEQFF
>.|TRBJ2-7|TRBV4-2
TGTGCCAGCAGCCAAGATGGAGGCAGGAGCTACGAGCAGTACTTC
CASSQDGGRSYEQYF
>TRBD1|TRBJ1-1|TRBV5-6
TGTGCCAGCAGCTCAGGACAGGGGGCGAATTTGTACACTGAAGCTTTCTTT
CASSSGQGANLYTEAFF
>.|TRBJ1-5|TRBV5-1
TGCGCCAGCAGCTTCGGATCGGGAGGCAATCAGCCCCAGCATTTT
CASSFGSGGNQPQHF
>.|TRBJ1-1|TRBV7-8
TGTGCCAGCAGCCCGGGAGCGAACACTGAAGCTTTCTTT
CASSPGANTEAFF
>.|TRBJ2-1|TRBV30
TGTGCCTGGAGTTCTACGGGGTATGAGCAGTTCTTC
CAWSSTGYEQFF
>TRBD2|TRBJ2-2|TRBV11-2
TGTGCCAGCAGACTAGCGGGTTCGAACACCGGGGAGCTGTTTTTT
CASRLAGSNTGELFF
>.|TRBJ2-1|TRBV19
TGTGCCAGTAGTATAGAGGGCAGGGCTGGCTACAATGAGCAGTTCTTC
CASSIEGRAGYNEQFF
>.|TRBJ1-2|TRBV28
TGTGCCAGCAGTTTATCTAGGGGTAGGGACTATGGCTACACCTTC
CASSLSRGRDYGYTF
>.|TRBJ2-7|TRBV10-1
TGCGCCAGCAGACATTACGGGCCGCCCCCAACTAGGTGGTACGAGCAGTACTTC
CASRHYGPPPTRWYEQYF
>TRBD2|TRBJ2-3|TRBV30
TGTGCCTGCCGCGTCGGGGGGAGGAGCACAGATACGCAGTATTTT
CACRVGGRSTDTQYF